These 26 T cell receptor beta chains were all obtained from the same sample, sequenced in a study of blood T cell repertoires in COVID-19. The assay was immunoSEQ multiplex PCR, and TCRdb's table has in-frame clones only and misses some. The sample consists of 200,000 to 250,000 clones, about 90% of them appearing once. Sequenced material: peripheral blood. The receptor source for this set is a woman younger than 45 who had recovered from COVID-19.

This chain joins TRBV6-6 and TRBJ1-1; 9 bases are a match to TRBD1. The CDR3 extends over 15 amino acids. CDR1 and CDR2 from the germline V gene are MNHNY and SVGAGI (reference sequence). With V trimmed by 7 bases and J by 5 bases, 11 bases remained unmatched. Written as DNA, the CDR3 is TGTGCCAGCACGAAACCATTGGACAGGGGAACTGAAGCTTTCTTT. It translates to CASTKPLDRGTEAFF.

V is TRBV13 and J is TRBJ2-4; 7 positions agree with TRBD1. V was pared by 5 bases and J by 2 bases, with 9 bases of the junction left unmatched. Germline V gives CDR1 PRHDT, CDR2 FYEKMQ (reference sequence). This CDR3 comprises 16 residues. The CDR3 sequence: CASSTHRGETKNIQYF. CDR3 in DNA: TGTGCCAGCAGCACCCACAGGGGCGAAACCAAAAACATTCAGTACTTC.

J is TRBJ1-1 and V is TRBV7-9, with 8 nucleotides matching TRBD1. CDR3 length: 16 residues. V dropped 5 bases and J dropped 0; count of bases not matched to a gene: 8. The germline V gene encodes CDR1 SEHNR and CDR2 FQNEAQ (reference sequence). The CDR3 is CASSLLRGQVNTEAFF. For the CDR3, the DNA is TGTGCCAGCAGCCTCCTCAGGGGACAGGTGAACACTGAAGCTTTCTTT. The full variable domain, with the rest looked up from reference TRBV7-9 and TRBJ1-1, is DTGVSQNPRHKITKRGQNVTFRCDPISEHNRLYWYRQTLGQGPEFLTYFQNEAQLEKSRLLSDRFSAERPKGSFSTLEIQRTEQGDSAMYLCASSLLRGQVNTEAFFGQGTRLTVV.

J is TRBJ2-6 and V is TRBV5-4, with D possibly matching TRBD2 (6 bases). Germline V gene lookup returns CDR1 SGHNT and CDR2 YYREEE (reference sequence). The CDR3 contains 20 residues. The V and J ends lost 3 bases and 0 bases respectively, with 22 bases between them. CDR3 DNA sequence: TGTGCCAGCAGCTCCCGACATCCGACACGGCGGGGCTCTGGGGCCAACGTCCTGACTTTC. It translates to CASSSRHPTRRGSGANVLTF.

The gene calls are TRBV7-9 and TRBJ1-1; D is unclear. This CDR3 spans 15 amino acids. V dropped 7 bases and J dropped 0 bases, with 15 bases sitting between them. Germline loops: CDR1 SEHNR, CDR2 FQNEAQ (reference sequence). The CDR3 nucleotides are TGTGCCAGCACCCTGGCAGGTTCAATGAACACTGAAGCTTTCTTT. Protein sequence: CASTLAGSMNTEAFF.

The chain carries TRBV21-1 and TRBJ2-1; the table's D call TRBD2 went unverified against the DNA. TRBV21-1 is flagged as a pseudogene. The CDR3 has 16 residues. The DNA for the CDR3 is TGTGCCAGCAGCAAAGCGGCTAGCGGGGAATACAATGAGCAGTTCTTC. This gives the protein CASSKAASGEYNEQFF.

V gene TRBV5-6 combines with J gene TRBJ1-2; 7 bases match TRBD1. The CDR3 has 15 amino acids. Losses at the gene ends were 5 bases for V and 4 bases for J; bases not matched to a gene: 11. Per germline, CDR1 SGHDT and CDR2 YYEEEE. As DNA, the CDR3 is TGTGCCAGCAGGGAGGGGGCGAACGTGTTCTATGGCTACACCTTC. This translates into CASREGANVFYGYTF.

This chain's CDR3 is CASSFGRGLNYGYTF. The CDR3 DNA reads TGTGCCAGCAGTTTCGGCAGGGGGTTGAACTATGGCTACACCTTC. This chain connects TRBV27 to TRBJ1-2, with TRBD1 matching over 7 bases. The V gene's germline CDR1 is MNHEY and CDR2 SMNVEV (reference sequence). The CDR3 is made up of 15 amino acids. The trim removed 3 bases at V and 2 bases at J, leaving 6 bases unmatched.

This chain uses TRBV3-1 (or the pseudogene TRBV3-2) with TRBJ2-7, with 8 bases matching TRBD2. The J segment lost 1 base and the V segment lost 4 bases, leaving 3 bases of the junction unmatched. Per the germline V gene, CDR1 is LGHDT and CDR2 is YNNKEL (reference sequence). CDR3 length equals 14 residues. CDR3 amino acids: CASSRGGGSYEQYF. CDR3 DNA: TGTGCCAGCAGCCGGGGCGGGGGGTCCTACGAGCAGTACTTC.

CDR3 loop: CASSMGQGTQPQHF. CDR3 nucleotide sequence: TGTGCCAGTAGTATGGGACAGGGAACTCAGCCCCAGCATTTT. The chain combines TRBV19 with TRBJ1-5; 9 bases line up with TRBD1. Germline values: CDR1 LNHDA, CDR2 SQIVND (reference sequence). The CDR3 sequence is 14 residues long. After removal of 3 bases from V and 6 bases from J, the junction contained 3 bases not matched to a gene.

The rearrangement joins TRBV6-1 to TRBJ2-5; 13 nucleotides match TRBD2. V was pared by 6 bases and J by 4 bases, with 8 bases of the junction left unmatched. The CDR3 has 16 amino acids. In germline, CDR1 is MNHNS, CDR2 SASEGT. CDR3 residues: CASRELAGGPVETQYF. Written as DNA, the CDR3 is TGTGCCAGCAGGGAACTAGCGGGGGGGCCCGTAGAGACCCAGTACTTC.

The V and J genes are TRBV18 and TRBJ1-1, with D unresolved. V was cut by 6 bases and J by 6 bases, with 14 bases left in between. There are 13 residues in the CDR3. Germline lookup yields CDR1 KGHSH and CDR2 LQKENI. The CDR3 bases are TGTGCCAGCTCTCCAGAAAGAGTGGCTGAAGCTTTCTTT. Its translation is CASSPERVAEAFF.

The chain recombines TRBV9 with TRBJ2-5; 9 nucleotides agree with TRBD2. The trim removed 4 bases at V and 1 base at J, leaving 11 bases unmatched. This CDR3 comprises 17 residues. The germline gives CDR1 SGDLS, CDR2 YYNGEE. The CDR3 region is CASSPGPLAGFQETQYF. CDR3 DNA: TGTGCCAGCAGCCCCGGCCCCCTAGCGGGGTTCCAAGAGACCCAGTACTTC.

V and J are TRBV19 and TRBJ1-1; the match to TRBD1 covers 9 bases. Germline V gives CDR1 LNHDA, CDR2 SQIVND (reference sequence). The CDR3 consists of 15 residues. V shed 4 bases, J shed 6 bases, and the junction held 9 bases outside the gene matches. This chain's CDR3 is CASSNLGQGYAEAFF. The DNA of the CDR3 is TGTGCCAGTAGTAACCTGGGACAGGGATACGCTGAAGCTTTCTTT.

This chain's CDR3 is CASRSGGASAGELFF. The DNA of the CDR3 is TGTGCCAGTAGGAGCGGGGGGGCCTCGGCCGGGGAGCTGTTTTTT. The chain couples TRBV19 to TRBJ2-2; 10 bases line up with TRBD2. The CDR3 is 15 residues long. V trimming: 6 bases; J trimming: 6 bases; junction bases outside the gene matches: 7. Germline CDR1 LNHDA, CDR2 SQIVND (reference sequence).

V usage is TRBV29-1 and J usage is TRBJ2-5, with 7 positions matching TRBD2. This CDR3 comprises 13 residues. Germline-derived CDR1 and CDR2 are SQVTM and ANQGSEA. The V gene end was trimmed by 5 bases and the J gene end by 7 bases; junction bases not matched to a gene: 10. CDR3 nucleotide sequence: TGCAGCGTTCAGCGGGGCCTTACTGGGACCCAGTACTTC. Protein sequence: CSVQRGLTGTQYF.

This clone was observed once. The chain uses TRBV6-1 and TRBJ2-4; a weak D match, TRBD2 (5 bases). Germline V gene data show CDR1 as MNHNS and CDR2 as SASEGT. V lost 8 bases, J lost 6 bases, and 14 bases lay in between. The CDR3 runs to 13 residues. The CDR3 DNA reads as TGTGCCAGCGAAGGCCCAGCGGCAAACATTCAGTACTTC. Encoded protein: CASEGPAANIQYF.

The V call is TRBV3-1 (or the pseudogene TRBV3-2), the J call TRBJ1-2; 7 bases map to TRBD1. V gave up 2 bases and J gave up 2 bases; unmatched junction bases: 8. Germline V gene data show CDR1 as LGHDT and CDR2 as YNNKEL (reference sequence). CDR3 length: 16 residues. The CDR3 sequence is CASSQFAKGGNYGYTF. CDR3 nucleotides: TGTGCCAGCAGCCAATTTGCTAAAGGGGGCAACTATGGCTACACCTTC.

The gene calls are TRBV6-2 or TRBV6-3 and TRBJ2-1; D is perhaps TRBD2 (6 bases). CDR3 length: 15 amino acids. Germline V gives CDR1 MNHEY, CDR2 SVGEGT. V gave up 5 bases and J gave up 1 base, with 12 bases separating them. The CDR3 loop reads CASSGGVESYNEQFF. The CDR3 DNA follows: TGTGCCAGCAGTGGAGGGGTAGAGTCCTACAATGAGCAGTTCTTC.

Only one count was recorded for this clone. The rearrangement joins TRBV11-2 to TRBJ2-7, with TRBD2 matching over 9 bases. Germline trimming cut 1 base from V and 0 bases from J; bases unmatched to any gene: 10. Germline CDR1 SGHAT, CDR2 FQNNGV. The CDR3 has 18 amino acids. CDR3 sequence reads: CASSLGGGGAIDSYEQYF. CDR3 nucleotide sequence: TGTGCCAGCAGCTTAGGCGGCGGGGGGGCCATAGACTCCTACGAGCAGTACTTC.

CDR3 loop: CASSEIPGDRNYGYTF. The CDR3 coding sequence is TGTGCCAGCAGTGAGATACCAGGGGACAGGAACTATGGCTACACCTTC. The rearrangement links TRBV6-1 to TRBJ1-2; 8 bases line up with TRBD1. V lost 3 bases and J lost 2; bases outside the gene matches: 8. Germline assignment: CDR1 MNHNS and CDR2 SASEGT. The CDR3 length is 16 residues.

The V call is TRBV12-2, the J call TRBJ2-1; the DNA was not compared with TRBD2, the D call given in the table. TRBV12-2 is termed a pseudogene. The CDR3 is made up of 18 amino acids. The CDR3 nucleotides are TGTGCAAGTCGCTTAAGCTTGGCGGGCCTAAGCTCCTACAATGAGCAGTTCTTC. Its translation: CASRLSLAGLSSYNEQFF.

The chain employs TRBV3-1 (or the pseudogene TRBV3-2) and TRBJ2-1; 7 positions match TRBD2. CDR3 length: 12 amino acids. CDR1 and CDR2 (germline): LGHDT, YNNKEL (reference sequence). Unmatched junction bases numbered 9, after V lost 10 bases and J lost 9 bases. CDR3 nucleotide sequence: TGTGCCACTCCGGGGAGGGGTTGTGAGCAGTTCTTC. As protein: CATPGRGCEQFF.

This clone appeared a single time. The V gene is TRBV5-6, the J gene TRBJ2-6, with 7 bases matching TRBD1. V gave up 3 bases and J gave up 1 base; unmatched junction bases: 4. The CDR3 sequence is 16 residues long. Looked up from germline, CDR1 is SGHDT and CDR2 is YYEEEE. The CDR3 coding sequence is TGTGCCAGCAGCTGGGACAGCGAATCTGGGGCCAACGTCCTGACTTTC. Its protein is CASSWDSESGANVLTF.

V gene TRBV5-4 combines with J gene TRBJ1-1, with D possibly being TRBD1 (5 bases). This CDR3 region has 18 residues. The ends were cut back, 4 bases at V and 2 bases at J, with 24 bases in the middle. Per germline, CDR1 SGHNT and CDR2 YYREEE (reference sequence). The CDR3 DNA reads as TGTGCCAGCAGCCAAAACTTGTTACATAGGCAGGGCAACACTGAAGCTTTCTTT. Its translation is CASSQNLLHRQGNTEAFF.

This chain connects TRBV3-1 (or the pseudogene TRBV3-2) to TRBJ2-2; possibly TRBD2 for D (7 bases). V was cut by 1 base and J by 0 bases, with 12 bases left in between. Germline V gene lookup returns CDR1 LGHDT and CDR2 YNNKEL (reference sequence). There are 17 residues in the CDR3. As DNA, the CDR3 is TGTGCCAGCAGCCAAGCAGGGCGGGGGCCGAACACCGGGGAGCTGTTTTTT. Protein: CASSQAGRGPNTGELFF.